This TCR beta chain was recorded in a study of PD-L1 blockade in urothelial cancer. Across the whole study: Blood analysis occurred 3 weeks (second dose) and 6 weeks after treatment start. Blood gave a median 141,255 T cells.

PCRs each included synthetic TCR analog templates spiked in. Some clones are missing from TCRdb's copy, which holds only in-frame ones; the method was immunoSEQ multiplex PCR. Among approximately 90,000 clones listed, almost 90% were seen once. Time point of the sample: pretreatment peripheral blood. With 4 bases removed from V and 7 bases from J, the gap between germline ends came to 18 bases. Germline CDR1 is SGHNT and CDR2 is YYREEE (reference sequence). The CDR3 spans 15 residues. This sequence joins TRBV5-4 and TRBJ2-1, with TRBD2 as a possible D gene (7 bases). This receptor was taken from a man between 60 and 75 years old with urothelial cancer. This specimen was PBMCs, taken around atezolizumab (anti-PD-L1) treatment. DNA for the CDR3: TGTGCCAGCAGCCCCGGGGGGCTCTCACCAAATGAGCAGTTCTTC. Its translation: CASSPGGLSPNEQFF.